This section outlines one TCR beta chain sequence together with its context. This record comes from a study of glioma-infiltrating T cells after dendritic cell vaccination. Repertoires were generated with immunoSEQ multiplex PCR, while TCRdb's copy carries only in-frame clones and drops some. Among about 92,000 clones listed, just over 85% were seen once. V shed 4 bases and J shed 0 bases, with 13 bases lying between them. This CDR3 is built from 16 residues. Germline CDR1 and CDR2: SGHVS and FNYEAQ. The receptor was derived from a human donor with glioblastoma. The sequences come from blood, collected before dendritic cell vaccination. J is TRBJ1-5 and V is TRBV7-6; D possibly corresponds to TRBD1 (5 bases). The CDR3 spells CASSSGFGDSNQPQHF. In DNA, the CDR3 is TGTGCCAGCAGCTCAGGGTTTGGGGATAGCAATCAGCCCCAGCATTTT.